Presented here are 18 T cell receptor beta chains from one specimen sequenced in a study of identical twins. MiXCR, run by TCRdb on the 5' RACE reads, gives a single entry per CDR3 protein. The table has approximately 210,000 distinct CDR3 sequences, less than 9.5% seen once; the top ten hold over 4.5%. The sequencing input was memory (CD45RO+) T cells sorted from blood. The receptor source for this set is a woman under 30 in good health.

In this sample, this clonotype turned up many times. The CDR3 region is CASSYSRRHPYQETQYF. CDR3 nucleotides: TGTGCCAGCAGTTACTCGAGGAGACACCCGTACCAAGAGACCCAGTACTTC. J is TRBJ2-5 and V is TRBV6-2 or TRBV6-3; D is unclear. The CDR3 is 17 amino acids. The V end lost 0 bases, the J end lost 0 bases, and 14 bases lay between the germline ends. Germline CDR1 and CDR2: MNHEY and SVGEGT.

This clonotype has ten or more counts. The chain links TRBV5-1 to TRBJ1-1; D is undetermined. CDR3 length: 15 residues. Trimming pared 1 base from V and 1 base from J, leaving 11 bases between. Per germline, CDR1 SGHRS and CDR2 YFSETQ. Written as DNA, the CDR3 is TGCGCCAGCAGCTTGAATCGGGTCCCGAACACTGAAGCTTTCTTT. It translates to CASSLNRVPNTEAFF.

This rearrangement joins TRBV11-2 to TRBJ2-5; D is uncertain. CDR3 size: 14 residues. V dropped 4 bases and J dropped 2 bases, with 11 bases sitting between them. CDR1 SGHAT and CDR2 FQNNGV come from the germline V gene. CDR3 DNA sequence: TGTGCCAGCAGCTCGTACAAGAGTCAAGAGACCCAGTACTTC. Protein sequence: CASSSYKSQETQYF.

This clonotype was seen more than once but under ten times. The genes are TRBV5-6 and TRBJ1-1; the D is unclear. Looked up from germline, CDR1 is SGHDT and CDR2 is YYEEEE. The CDR3 contains 12 residues. Trimming shortened V by 7 bases and J by 3 bases, and 10 bases separated the two germline ends. As DNA, the CDR3 is TGTGCCAGCGGCCTCCTTTACACTGAAGCTTTCTTT. This codes for CASGLLYTEAFF.

This clonotype was found many times. This chain connects TRBV20-1 to TRBJ2-7; 9 bases are a match to TRBD2. Germline trimming cut 0 bases from V and 5 bases from J; bases unmatched to any gene: 11. This CDR3 is built from 16 residues. Germline CDR1 is DFQATT and CDR2 is SNEGSKA (reference sequence). CDR3 amino acids: CSAREVAGAFEHEQYF. The CDR3 nucleotides are TGCAGTGCTAGAGAGGTAGCGGGAGCATTTGAACACGAGCAGTACTTC.

This clonotype has ten or more counts. The genes are TRBV5-6 and TRBJ1-6; D perhaps matches TRBD1 (5 bases). This CDR3 region has 14 residues. Germline values: CDR1 SGHDT, CDR2 YYEEEE. V lost 3 bases to trimming and J lost 9 bases, with 13 bases between them. Here the CDR3 reads CASSYRQRGSPLHF. CDR3 in DNA: TGTGCCAGCAGCTACCGACAGAGGGGTTCACCCCTCCACTTT.

In this sample, this clonotype turned up a few times. J is TRBJ1-3 and V is TRBV7-9; no firm D call. CDR3 size: 13 residues. Trimming removed 1 base from V and 6 bases from J, with 7 bases in between. In germline, CDR1 is SEHNR, CDR2 FQNEAQ (reference sequence). The CDR3 sequence: CASSLVGENTIYF. CDR3 nucleotides: TGTGCCAGCAGCTTAGTAGGTGAAAACACCATATATTTT.

At least ten counts were recorded for this clonotype. The chain uses TRBV7-2 and TRBJ1-2, with TRBD1 as a possible D gene (6 bases). The germline V and J ends were trimmed by 4 bases and 3 bases, with 12 bases remaining between them. There are 14 residues in the CDR3. Germline loops: CDR1 SGHTA, CDR2 FQGNSA. The CDR3 region is CASSSDSYYYGYTF. The CDR3 coding sequence is TGTGCCAGCAGCTCGGACAGCTATTACTATGGCTACACCTTC.

This clonotype was counted between two and nine times. The CDR3 DNA reads TGTGCCAGCAGCCAAAGGGAGGGGCTTAACTATGGCTACACCTTC. Encoded protein: CASSQREGLNYGYTF. The chain couples TRBV4-2 to TRBJ1-2; the D gene is possibly TRBD1 (5 bases). The CDR3 spans 15 residues. The V end was cut by 2 bases, the J end by 1 base, with 11 bases between. CDR1 is LGHNA and CDR2 is YNFKEQ in the germline V gene.

The sample holds a few counts of this clonotype. The J gene is TRBJ2-1, the V gene TRBV6-6; no definite D call. From germline, CDR1 is MNHNY and CDR2 SVGAGI (reference sequence). The length of the CDR3 is 13 residues. Trimming removed 2 bases from V and 7 bases from J, with 9 bases in between. In nucleotides, the CDR3 is TGTGCCAGCAGTTACCCCGCCACTAATGAGCAGTTCTTC. It codes for CASSYPATNEQFF.

This clonotype has just a few counts. The chain recombines TRBV20-1 with TRBJ2-3, with D perhaps matching TRBD2 (7 bases). This CDR3 has 13 amino acids. Germline V gene data show CDR1 as DFQATT and CDR2 as SNEGSKA (reference sequence). The V end lost 7 bases, the J end lost 0 bases, and 11 bases lay between the germline ends. The CDR3 bases are TGCAGTGGGGGGGGCGGGAGCACAGATACGCAGTATTTT. Translated, it gives CSGGGGSTDTQYF.

This clonotype turned up a few times. CDR3 sequence: CSASDRGRNQPQHF. The CDR3 bases are TGCAGTGCTAGCGACAGGGGGCGGAATCAGCCCCAGCATTTT. The rearrangement links TRBV20-1 to TRBJ1-5, with 10 bases identical to TRBD1. J lost 4 bases, V lost 3 bases, and 3 bases had no gene match. CDR3 length equals 14 residues. CDR1 DFQATT and CDR2 SNEGSKA come from the germline V gene (reference sequence).

The chain links TRBV5-1 to TRBJ1-1, with 8 bases identical to TRBD1. Germline V gene sequence: CDR1 SGHRS, CDR2 YFSETQ. The CDR3 has 16 amino acids. V was clipped by 4 bases and J by 1 base; unmatched bases: 9. CDR3 sequence reads: CASSQDRVAWNTEAFF. CDR3 nucleotides: TGCGCCAGCAGCCAGGACAGGGTCGCGTGGAACACTGAAGCTTTCTTT.

In this sample, this clonotype turned up a few times. The chain couples TRBV5-4 to TRBJ2-4; TRBD1 or TRBD2 may be the D gene (6 bases each). Per the germline V gene, CDR1 is SGHNT and CDR2 is YYREEE (reference sequence). V lost 6 bases, J lost 1 base, and 14 bases lay in between. The CDR3 is 15 amino acids. The CDR3 bases are TGTGCCAGCACCGAAAGAGGGGGGGCCAAAAACATTCAGTACTTC. Its translation: CASTERGGAKNIQYF.

This clonotype was observed at least ten times. The J gene is TRBJ1-1, the V gene TRBV10-3; D gene ambiguous. V lost 4 bases and J lost 3, with 9 bases in between. The CDR3 is 13 residues long. Germline assignment: CDR1 ENHRY and CDR2 SYGVKD. The CDR3 DNA reads TGTGCCATCAGTGGGCAGGACCACACTGAAGCTTTCTTT. Translating gives CAISGQDHTEAFF.

The rearrangement links TRBV20-1 to TRBJ1-4; 7 nucleotides match TRBD1. The length of the CDR3 is 13 residues. Per germline, CDR1 DFQATT and CDR2 SNEGSKA (reference sequence). Trimming removed 6 bases from V and 5 bases from J; junction bases left unmatched: 6. The CDR3 DNA reads TGCAGTGCCATCCAGGGGGGAAATGAAAAACTGTTTTTT. Translating it yields CSAIQGGNEKLFF.

V gene TRBV2 combines with J gene TRBJ2-2; 7 bases are a match to TRBD2. Germline loops: CDR1 SNHLY, CDR2 FYNNEI. J gave up 3 bases and V 7 bases, and 5 bases lay outside the gene matches. The CDR3 sequence is 14 residues long. CDR3 nucleotide sequence: TGTGCCAGCAATGCCGCGGGAGACACCGGGGAGCTGTTTTTT. This translates into CASNAAGDTGELFF.

This clonotype has more than one count but fewer than ten. V is TRBV5-1 and J is TRBJ2-3, with unresolved D. This CDR3 contains 15 residues. Between the trimmed V and J ends, which lost 0 bases and 4 bases, there was a span of 12 bases. Germline loops: CDR1 SGHRS, CDR2 YFSETQ. The CDR3 is CASSLATLMADTQYF. CDR3 in DNA: TGCGCCAGCAGCTTGGCCACTCTGATGGCAGATACGCAGTATTTT.